This TCR beta chain was identified in a study of sequential checkpoint blockade in melanoma. Study-wide context: Both treatment sequences were followed by maintenance nivolumab.

Generated by immunoSEQ multiplex PCR, the TCRdb table keeps only in-frame clones and is missing some. The sample comprises roughly 18,000 clones, approximately 57% of which are singletons, and around 17% rests with the top ten. Sample treatment: randomized to nivolumab then ipilimumab (arm A) or the reverse (arm B). Sorted cells were live CD3+CD8+, lacking CD19 and CD56, from PBMCs. The CDR3 consists of 14 residues. Trimming cost V 0 bases and J 3 bases, with 9 bases left between them. From germline, CDR1 is SNHLY and CDR2 FYNNEI. This clone was counted a few times. This receptor was obtained from a human donor with melanoma. The source material was CD8+ T cells sorted from blood (inferred from file names), sampled from a patient given nivolumab and ipilimumab in sequence. The V and J genes are TRBV2 and TRBJ2-7; a weak D match, TRBD1 (5 bases). The CDR3 coding sequence is TGTGCCAGCAGTGAAGCAGGGGTGGACTACGAGCAGTACTTC. Protein sequence: CASSEAGVDYEQYF.